The 11 T cell receptor beta chains in this list originate from one sample, sequenced in a study of shared clonotypes between healthy human individuals. Generated by immunoSEQ multiplex PCR, the TCRdb table keeps only in-frame clones and is missing some. The repertoire consists of about 79,000 clones, with 60% to 70% occurring once and the leading ten covering roughly half. Material for sequencing was memory CD8+ T cells sorted from blood. Regarding subset: CD45RO+ cells pooled with CCR7-negative TemRA cells. Receptors originate from a man younger than 40 in good health.

J is TRBJ1-1 and V is TRBV7-8; D perhaps matches TRBD1 (5 bases). In germline, CDR1 is SGHVS, CDR2 FQNEAQ. The ends were cut back, 1 base at V and 3 bases at J, with 12 bases in the middle. This CDR3 has 15 amino acids. For the CDR3, the DNA is TGTGCCAGCAGCTTAGTAGAGGGGTCTCACACTGAAGCTTTCTTT. Translated, it gives CASSLVEGSHTEAFF.

Comment on this clone: This sample includes further DNA sequences coding for the same CDR3. The rearrangement links TRBV10-3 to TRBJ2-5; TRBD2 might be the D (6 bases). The CDR3 totals 14 residues. Germline V gene sequence: CDR1 ENHRY, CDR2 SYGVKD. Trimming removed 2 bases from V and 2 bases from J, with 9 bases in between. The CDR3 sequence is CAISEGGEQETQYF. The CDR3 bases are TGTGCCATCAGTGAGGGCGGGGAGCAAGAGACCCAGTACTTC.

The CDR3 sequence is CASSLVRQGNEKLFF. The CDR3, as DNA: TGTGCCAGCAGCTTAGTTCGGCAGGGTAATGAAAAACTGTTTTTT. The chain is built from TRBV7-9 and TRBJ1-4, with D tentatively TRBD1 (5 bases). V lost 1 base, J lost 4 bases, and 10 bases lay in between. The CDR3 consists of 15 residues. Germline CDR1 and CDR2: SEHNR and FQNEAQ (reference sequence).

The rearrangement links TRBV28 to TRBJ2-2, with 9 bases fitting TRBD2. The CDR3 length is 19 residues. Looked up from germline, CDR1 is MDHEN and CDR2 is SYDVKM. The trim removed 5 bases at V and 6 bases at J, leaving 19 bases unmatched. CDR3 loop: CASSPFGLALPRLSGELFF. In DNA, the CDR3 is TGTGCCAGCAGTCCCTTTGGACTAGCGTTACCGAGGTTATCCGGGGAGCTGTTTTTT.

The J gene is TRBJ2-1, the V gene TRBV9; TRBD2 aligns across 9 bases. CDR1 and CDR2 (germline): SGDLS, YYNGEE. Trimming removed 3 bases from V and 3 bases from J; junction bases left unmatched: 7. The CDR3 sequence is 16 residues long. The DNA for the CDR3 is TGTGCCAGCAGCGACCGGTTAGCGGGGGACTACAATGAGCAGTTCTTC. This encodes CASSDRLAGDYNEQFF.

This clone was recorded at least ten times. V usage is TRBV27 and J usage is TRBJ2-7; TRBD1 matches 7 bases. Germline V CDR1 and CDR2: MNHEY, SMNVEV (reference sequence). V shed 6 bases, J shed 6 bases, and the junction held 11 bases outside the gene matches. This CDR3 has 14 residues. As DNA, the CDR3 is TGTGCCAGCAGCTTGGGCAGGGGGACCTCCGAGCAGTACTTC. This encodes CASSLGRGTSEQYF.

The chain links TRBV7-9 to TRBJ1-5; a possible D gene is TRBD1 (5 bases). There are 17 residues in the CDR3. Germline V lookup: CDR1 SEHNR, CDR2 FQNEAQ (reference sequence). V lost 5 bases and J 2 bases, leaving 19 bases between the germline ends. In DNA, the CDR3 is TGTGCCAGCAGCCGCGCAGACAGTCACCCTGGCAATCAGCCCCAGCATTTT. It codes for CASSRADSHPGNQPQHF.

J is TRBJ2-3 and V is TRBV9; 10 bases fit TRBD2. Germline V gene lookup returns CDR1 SGDLS and CDR2 YYNGEE. The CDR3 consists of 15 residues. Germline trimming cut 1 base from V and 5 bases from J; bases unmatched to any gene: 4. The DNA for the CDR3 is TGTGCCAGCAGCGTATATCAGCGGGGGGGAGATACGCAGTATTTT. As protein: CASSVYQRGGDTQYF.

V gene TRBV18 combines with J gene TRBJ2-7; 9 nucleotides align to TRBD1. CDR1 is KGHSH, CDR2 LQKENI, per germline. The V segment lost 6 bases and the J segment 4 bases; nucleotides outside the gene matches: 7. This CDR3 is built from 14 residues. CDR3 in DNA: TGTGCCAGCTCCCACAGGGGGCATGGTTACGAGCAGTACTTC. Its translation is CASSHRGHGYEQYF.

V gene TRBV6-5 combines with J gene TRBJ2-7, with 9 bases that match TRBD2. V dropped 4 bases and J dropped 2; count of bases not matched to a gene: 9. This CDR3 spans 16 amino acids. Germline V gene data show CDR1 as MNHEY and CDR2 as SVGAGI. The CDR3 bases are TGTGCCAGCAGTTGGGGGGCTAGCGGGAATACCTACGAGCAGTACTTC. It is translated as CASSWGASGNTYEQYF.

The CDR3 loop is CASRERGGYEQYF. CDR3 nucleotide sequence: TGTGCCAGCAGGGAAAGGGGGGGCTACGAGCAGTACTTC. This rearrangement joins TRBV5-6 to TRBJ2-7; weak D call: TRBD2 (7 bases). Trimming stripped 5 bases from V and 3 bases from J, with 12 bases between. This CDR3 has 13 amino acids. Looked up from germline, CDR1 is SGHDT and CDR2 is YYEEEE.